Detailed here is one T cell receptor beta chain. These data originate in a study of tumor-infiltrating lymphocytes in localized non-small cell lung cancer. The repertoire was sequenced with immunoSEQ multiplex PCR; TCRdb's copy has only in-frame clones and lacks some. The profile shows about 6,400 clones, 74% of them singletons. The origin of this receptor is a human donor with non-small cell lung cancer. The sequenced sample was lung tumor tissue.

The CDR3 DNA reads TGTGCCAGCAGCATAAGCGGGGGCTCCTCCTACGAGCAGTACTTC. It codes for CASSISGGSSYEQYF. The chain has TRBV13 and TRBJ2-7; 8 bases map to TRBD2. Losses at the gene ends were 5 bases for V and 0 bases for J; bases not matched to a gene: 6. CDR1 is PRHDT, CDR2 FYEKMQ, per germline (reference sequence). This CDR3 comprises 15 residues.